The entry below gives a single TCR beta chain sequence along with its context. The repertoire was sequenced with immunoSEQ multiplex PCR; TCRdb's copy has only in-frame clones and lacks some. This sample has 180,000 or so clones, with roughly 85% found just once. The data are from a study of blood T cell repertoires in COVID-19. Sequencing was performed on peripheral blood. The sequence was collected from a woman in her sixties with acute or convalescent COVID-19.

The CDR3 protein is CASSLVRVGNTEAFF. DNA of the CDR3: TGTGCCAGCAGCTTAGTCCGGGTGGGGAACACTGAAGCTTTCTTT. The chain uses TRBV7-8 and TRBJ1-1; D is unclear. The CDR3 spans 15 residues. The V end was cut by 1 base, the J end by 1 base, with 10 bases between. From germline, CDR1 is SGHVS and CDR2 FQNEAQ. Combining the CDR3 with reference TRBV7-8 and TRBJ1-1 gives the whole variable domain GAGVSQSPRYKVAKRGQDVALRCDPISGHVSLFWYQQALGQGPEFLTYFQNEAQLDKSGLPSDRFFAERPEGSVSTLKIQRTQQEDSAVYLCASSLVRVGNTEAFFGQGTRLTVV.